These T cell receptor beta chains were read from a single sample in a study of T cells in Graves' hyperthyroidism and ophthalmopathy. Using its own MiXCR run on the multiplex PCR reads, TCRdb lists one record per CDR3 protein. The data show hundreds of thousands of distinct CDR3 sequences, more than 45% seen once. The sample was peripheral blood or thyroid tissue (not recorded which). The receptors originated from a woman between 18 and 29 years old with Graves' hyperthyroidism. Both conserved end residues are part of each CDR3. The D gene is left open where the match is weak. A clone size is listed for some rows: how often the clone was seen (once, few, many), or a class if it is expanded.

CDR3: CASSPGQGPTSHEQYF; DNA: TGTGCCAGCAGCCCCGGACAGGGACCCACGTCCCACGAGCAGTACTTC; J: TRBJ2-7; D: TRBD1; size: .; V: TRBV7-8
CDR3: CASSLSRLGVAIDLYGYTF; DNA: TGTGCCAGCAGTTTATCGAGGCTAGGGGTCGCGATTGACCTCTATGGCTACACCTTC; J: TRBJ1-2; D: .; size: .; V: TRBV2
CDR3: CASSAGTAYNSPLHF; DNA: TGCGCCAGCAGCGCCGGGACAGCCTATAATTCACCCCTCCACTTT; J: TRBJ1-6; D: TRBD1; size: .; V: TRBV5-1
CDR3: CASSLRTGGMNTEAFF; DNA: TGTGCCAGCAGTCTGAGGACAGGGGGCATGAACACTGAAGCTTTCTTT; J: TRBJ1-1; D: TRBD1; size: .; V: TRBV10-3
CDR3: CASSHRAAVVRYQETQYF; DNA: TGTGCCAGCAGCCACAGGGCTGCGGTAGTTAGGTACCAAGAGACCCAGTACTTC; J: TRBJ2-5; D: .; size: .; V: TRBV7-9
CDR3: CASSLWGTEAFF; DNA: TGTGCCAGCAGCTTGTGGGGCACTGAAGCTTTCTTT; J: TRBJ1-1; D: .; size: many; V: TRBV7-9
CDR3: CASSYVGRDNQPQHF; DNA: TGTGCCAGCAGTTACGTCGGCAGGGACAATCAGCCCCAGCATTTT; J: TRBJ1-5; D: .; size: .; V: TRBV9
CDR3: CASSLPGTLMNTEAFF; DNA: TGTGCCAGCAGCTTACCCGGGACACTGATGAACACTGAAGCTTTCTTT; J: TRBJ1-1; D: .; size: .; V: TRBV25-1
CDR3: CSARDGGGDTEAFF; DNA: TGCAGTGCTAGAGATGGGGGAGGCGACACTGAAGCTTTCTTT; J: TRBJ1-1; D: .; size: .; V: TRBV20-1
CDR3: CATARQGEILHF; DNA: TGTGCCACAGCTCGACAGGGCGAAATCCTCCACTTT; J: TRBJ1-6; D: TRBD1; size: .; V: TRBV15
CDR3: CASSLNGGDYSPLHF; DNA: TGTGCCAGCAGCTTAAATGGGGGGGACTATTCACCCCTCCACTTT; J: TRBJ1-6; D: .; size: many; V: TRBV7-3
CDR3: CASRGDMSTEAFF; DNA: TGTGCCAGCAGGGGAGATATGAGTACTGAAGCTTTCTTT; J: TRBJ1-1; D: .; size: many; V: TRBV7-3
CDR3: CASSEDSEKLFF; DNA: TGTGCCAGCAGTGAAGACAGTGAAAAACTGTTTTTT; J: TRBJ1-4; D: .; size: few; V: TRBV2
CDR3: CRRGGRISSGANVLTF; DNA: TGCAGGCGGGGGGGGCGCATTAGCTCTGGGGCCAACGTCCTGACTTTC; J: TRBJ2-6; D: TRBD2; size: .; V: TRBV29-1
CDR3: CSAPPGPRDEQYF; DNA: TGCAGTGCCCCCCCCGGGCCTAGGGACGAGCAGTACTTC; J: TRBJ2-7; D: .; size: .; V: TRBV20-1
CDR3: CATSRGIDSGSYEQYF; DNA: TGTGCCACCAGCAGAGGGATCGACTCTGGGTCCTACGAGCAGTACTTC; J: TRBJ2-7; D: .; size: .; V: TRBV15
CDR3: CSARHGTASNQPQHF; DNA: TGCAGTGCTAGACACGGGACAGCTAGCAATCAGCCCCAGCATTTT; J: TRBJ1-5; D: TRBD1; size: few; V: TRBV20-1
CDR3: CASSLFLGETQYF; DNA: TGTGCCAGCAGCTTATTTCTTGGAGAGACCCAGTACTTC; J: TRBJ2-5; D: .; size: many; V: TRBV7-9
CDR3: CSTDEGGNYGYTF; DNA: TGCAGTACAGACGAAGGGGGGAACTATGGCTACACCTTC; J: TRBJ1-2; D: .; size: .; V: TRBV20-1
CDR3: CASSLYLGTGGVDGYTF; DNA: TGTGCCAGCAGCCTTTACCTCGGGACAGGGGGCGTTGATGGCTACACCTTC; J: TRBJ1-2; D: TRBD1; size: .; V: TRBV7-9
CDR3: CASSGDRAHEKLFF; DNA: TGTGCCAGCAGTGGGGACAGGGCTCATGAAAAACTGTTTTTT; J: TRBJ1-4; D: TRBD1; size: many; V: TRBV2
CDR3: CASSPDRGGNTIYF; DNA: TGTGCCAGCAGCCCCGACAGGGGTGGAAACACCATATATTTT; J: TRBJ1-3; D: TRBD1; size: many; V: TRBV7-9
CDR3: CAAQGATNEKLFF; DNA: TGTGCCGCACAGGGAGCAACTAATGAAAAACTGTTTTTT; J: TRBJ1-4; D: .; size: many; V: TRBV10-3
CDR3: CASSQDGGNTIYF; DNA: TGTGCCAGCAGCCAAGATGGCGGAAACACCATATATTTT; J: TRBJ1-3; D: .; size: few; V: TRBV25-1
CDR3: CASIRDYTDEQYF; DNA: TGTGCCAGCATCCGGGACTATACCGACGAGCAGTACTTC; J: TRBJ2-7; D: TRBD2; size: medium-sized; V: TRBV6-5
CDR3: CATRSGLAEAFF; DNA: TGTGCCACCAGGTCTGGGCTGGCTGAGGCTTTCTTT; J: TRBJ1-1; D: .; size: .; V: TRBV24-1
CDR3: CSARQGRSGELFF; DNA: TGCAGTGCTAGACAGGGCCGGAGCGGGGAGCTGTTTTTT; J: TRBJ2-2; D: .; size: few; V: TRBV20-1
CDR3: CATKFGGSGYTF; DNA: TGTGCCACCAAGTTCGGTGGGAGTGGCTACACCTTC; J: TRBJ1-2; D: .; size: .; V: TRBV15
CDR3: CASSLGQAQPQHF; DNA: TGTGCCAGCAGCTTAGGACAGGCTCAGCCCCAGCATTTT; J: TRBJ1-5; D: .; size: .; V: TRBV7-2
CDR3: CASSLPSWGTEAFF; DNA: TGTGCCAGCAGCTTACCCAGCTGGGGCACTGAAGCTTTCTTT; J: TRBJ1-1; D: .; size: few; V: TRBV7-9
CDR3: CASSLVPGLDNSPLHF; DNA: TGTGCCAGCAGCTTAGTCCCCGGGCTCGACAATTCACCCCTCCACTTT; J: TRBJ1-6; D: .; size: once; V: TRBV7-9
CDR3: CASSPTDRRETQYF; DNA: TGTGCCAGCAGCCCGACCGACAGGCGAGAGACCCAGTACTTC; J: TRBJ2-5; D: .; size: .; V: TRBV7-8
CDR3: CATDRDSTSSGAFF; DNA: TGTGCCACCGACCGGGACAGCACGTCATCGGGAGCTTTCTTT; J: TRBJ1-1; D: TRBD1; size: .; V: TRBV2
CDR3: CATSDTTTASIYEQYF; DNA: TGTGCCACCAGTGATACTACGACAGCGTCGATCTACGAGCAGTACTTC; J: TRBJ2-7; D: .; size: many; V: TRBV24-1
CDR3: CATSGTGQAAFF; DNA: TGTGCCACCAGTGGAACGGGTCAGGCGGCTTTCTTT; J: TRBJ1-1; D: .; size: .; V: TRBV24-1
CDR3: CSAYGGGRGQETQYF; DNA: TGCAGTGCCTACGGTGGCGGGAGGGGTCAAGAGACCCAGTACTTC; J: TRBJ2-5; D: TRBD2; size: .; V: TRBV20-1
CDR3: CSARGQGVHYGYTF; DNA: TGCAGTGCTAGGGGACAGGGGGTCCACTATGGCTACACCTTC; J: TRBJ1-2; D: TRBD1; size: few; V: TRBV20-1
CDR3: CASSFSGEGRDEQYF; DNA: TGTGCCAGCAGTTTTTCAGGTGAAGGGAGGGATGAGCAGTACTTC; J: TRBJ2-7; D: TRBD2; size: .; V: TRBV12-3/TRBV12-4
CDR3: CASSLPTSGIYEQYF; DNA: TGTGCCAGCAGCCTACCGACTAGCGGGATCTACGAGCAGTACTTC; J: TRBJ2-7; D: TRBD2; size: once; V: TRBV7-8
CDR3: CASSGWDSYEQCF; DNA: TGTGCCAGCAGTGGATGGGACAGCTACGAGCAGTGCTTC; J: TRBJ2-7; D: TRBD1; size: once; V: TRBV25-1
CDR3: CAVTGGASGELFF; DNA: TGTGCCGTGACAGGGGGCGCGAGCGGGGAGCTGTTTTTT; J: TRBJ2-2; D: TRBD1; size: .; V: TRBV5-4
CDR3: CASRAGTGDTIYF; DNA: TGTGCCAGCAGGGCCGGGACAGGGGACACCATATATTTT; J: TRBJ1-3; D: TRBD1; size: .; V: TRBV2
CDR3: CASKDPGTEAFF; DNA: TGTGCCAGCAAGGACCCAGGCACTGAAGCTTTCTTT; J: TRBJ1-1; D: .; size: few; V: TRBV9
CDR3: CAIRPTLAGENTGELFF; DNA: TGTGCCATCAGGCCCACACTAGCGGGTGAGAACACCGGGGAGCTGTTTTTT; J: TRBJ2-2; D: TRBD2; size: .; V: TRBV10-3
CDR3: CASSPQGAGNYGYTF; DNA: TGTGCCAGCAGCCCTCAGGGGGCGGGTAACTATGGCTACACCTTC; J: TRBJ1-2; D: TRBD1; size: .; V: TRBV9
CDR3: CASSWQGWGTEAFF; DNA: TGCGCCAGCAGCTGGCAGGGTTGGGGCACTGAAGCTTTCTTT; J: TRBJ1-1; D: .; size: .; V: TRBV5-1
CDR3: CASSFRATVVDSNQPQHF; DNA: TGTGCCAGCAGTTTCCGTGCGACAGTCGTCGACAGCAATCAGCCCCAGCATTTT; J: TRBJ1-5; D: .; size: .; V: TRBV12-3/TRBV12-4